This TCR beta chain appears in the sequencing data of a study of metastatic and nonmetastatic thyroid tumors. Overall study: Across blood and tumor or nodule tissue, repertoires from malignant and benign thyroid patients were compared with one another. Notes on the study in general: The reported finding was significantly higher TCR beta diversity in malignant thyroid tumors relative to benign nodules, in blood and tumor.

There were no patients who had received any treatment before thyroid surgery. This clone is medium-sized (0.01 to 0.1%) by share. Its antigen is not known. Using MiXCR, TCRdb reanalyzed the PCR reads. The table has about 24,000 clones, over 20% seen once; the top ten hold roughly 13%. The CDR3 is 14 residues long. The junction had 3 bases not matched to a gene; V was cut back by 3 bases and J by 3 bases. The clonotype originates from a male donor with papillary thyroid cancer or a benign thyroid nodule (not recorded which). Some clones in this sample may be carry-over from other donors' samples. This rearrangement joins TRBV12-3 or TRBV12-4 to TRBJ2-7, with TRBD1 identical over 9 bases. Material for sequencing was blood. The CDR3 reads CASSFATGGYEQYF. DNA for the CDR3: TGTGCCAGCAGTTTCGCGACAGGGGGCTACGAGCAGTACTTC.